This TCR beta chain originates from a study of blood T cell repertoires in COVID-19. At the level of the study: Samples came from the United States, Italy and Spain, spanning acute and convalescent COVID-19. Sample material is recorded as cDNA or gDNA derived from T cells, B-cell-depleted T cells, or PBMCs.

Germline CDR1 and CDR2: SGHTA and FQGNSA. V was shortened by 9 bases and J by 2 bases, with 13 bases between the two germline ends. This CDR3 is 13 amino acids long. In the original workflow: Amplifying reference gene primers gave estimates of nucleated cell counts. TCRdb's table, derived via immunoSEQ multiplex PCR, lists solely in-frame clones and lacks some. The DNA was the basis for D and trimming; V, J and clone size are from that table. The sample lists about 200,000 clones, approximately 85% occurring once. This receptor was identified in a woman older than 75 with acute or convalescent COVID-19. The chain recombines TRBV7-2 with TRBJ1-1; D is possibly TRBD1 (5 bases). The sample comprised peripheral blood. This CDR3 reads CASTDRRNTEAFF. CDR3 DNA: TGTGCCAGTACAGACAGAAGAAACACTGAAGCTTTCTTT.